These T cell receptor beta chains were read from a single sample in a study of somatic mutations in cytotoxic T cells in rheumatoid arthritis. The data were produced by immunoSEQ multiplex PCR, yet TCRdb's version contains in-frame clones alone and is incomplete. The repertoire has approximately 5,800 clones, approximately 82% of them found once; the top ten carry roughly 4.5%. Sequenced input: CD8+ T cells sorted from blood. The receptors stem from an adult with rheumatoid arthritis. CDR3s include the opening cysteine and the closing phenylalanine or tryptophan. The D gene is left open where the match is weak. Not every row has a clone size; where given, it reads once, few, many or a size class.

d_call: TRBD2; j_call: TRBJ2-7; v_call: TRBV7-8; clone_size: .; cdr3_aa: CASSPWVGTSDAYEQYF; cdr3_nt: TGTGCCAGCAGCCCCTGGGTGGGGACTAGCGATGCCTACGAGCAGTACTTC
d_call: TRBD2; j_call: TRBJ2-3; v_call: TRBV19; clone_size: .; cdr3_aa: CASSKIGGVGTDTQYF; cdr3_nt: TGTGCCAGTAGTAAAATCGGGGGGGTGGGCACAGATACGCAGTATTTT
d_call: TRBD1; j_call: TRBJ2-3; v_call: TRBV7-2; clone_size: .; cdr3_aa: CASSLARDRGAPTDTQYF; cdr3_nt: TGTGCCAGCAGCTTAGCTCGAGACAGGGGGGCCCCCACAGATACGCAGTATTTT
d_call: .; j_call: TRBJ1-6; v_call: TRBV28; clone_size: .; cdr3_aa: CASSLFGVPSSYNSPLHF; cdr3_nt: TGTGCCAGCAGTTTATTCGGGGTCCCGAGCTCCTATAATTCACCCCTCCACTTT
d_call: TRBD1; j_call: TRBJ1-2; v_call: TRBV29-1; clone_size: .; cdr3_aa: CSGGTGQGTEGYTF; cdr3_nt: TGCAGCGGGGGGACGGGACAGGGGACCGAGGGCTACACCTTC
d_call: TRBD2; j_call: TRBJ2-1; v_call: TRBV4-3; clone_size: .; cdr3_aa: CASSQDLGLAGGRRDNEQFF; cdr3_nt: TGCGCCAGCAGCCAAGATCTGGGCCTAGCGGGAGGCCGACGGGACAATGAGCAGTTCTTC
d_call: TRBD2; j_call: TRBJ2-2; v_call: TRBV7-9; clone_size: .; cdr3_aa: CASSLAGTRSTGELFF; cdr3_nt: TGTGCCAGCAGCTTAGCCGGGACTAGGAGCACCGGGGAGCTGTTTTTT
d_call: TRBD2; j_call: TRBJ2-1; v_call: TRBV9; clone_size: once; cdr3_aa: CASSFPQGLAGDDEQFF; cdr3_nt: TGTGCCAGCAGCTTCCCCCAGGGACTAGCGGGAGATGATGAGCAGTTCTTC
d_call: .; j_call: TRBJ1-2; v_call: TRBV19; clone_size: .; cdr3_aa: CASTGSDLWDYTF; cdr3_nt: TGTGCCAGTACAGGCAGTGATCTATGGGACTACACCTTC
d_call: TRBD2; j_call: TRBJ2-7; v_call: TRBV7-2; clone_size: .; cdr3_aa: CASSTSGLGRGYEQYF; cdr3_nt: TGTGCCAGCAGCACTAGCGGGCTTGGTCGGGGCTACGAGCAGTACTTC
d_call: TRBD2; j_call: TRBJ2-1; v_call: TRBV29-1; clone_size: .; cdr3_aa: CSVDSPAGGSYNEQFF; cdr3_nt: TGCAGCGTTGATTCTCCGGCGGGGGGCTCCTACAATGAGCAGTTCTTC